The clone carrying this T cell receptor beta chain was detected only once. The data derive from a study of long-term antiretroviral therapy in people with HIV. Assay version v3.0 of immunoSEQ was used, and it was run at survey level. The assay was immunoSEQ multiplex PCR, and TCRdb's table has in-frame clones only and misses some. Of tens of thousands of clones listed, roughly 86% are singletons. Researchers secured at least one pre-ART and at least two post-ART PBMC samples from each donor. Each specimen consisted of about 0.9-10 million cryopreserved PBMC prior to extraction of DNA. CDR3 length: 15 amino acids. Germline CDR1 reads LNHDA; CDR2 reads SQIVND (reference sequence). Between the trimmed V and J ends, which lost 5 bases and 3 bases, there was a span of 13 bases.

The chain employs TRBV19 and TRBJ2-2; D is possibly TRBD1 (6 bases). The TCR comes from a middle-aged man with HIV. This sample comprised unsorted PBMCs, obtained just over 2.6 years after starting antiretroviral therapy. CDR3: CASSFGQFYTGELFF. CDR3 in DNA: TGTGCCAGTAGTTTTGGACAGTTCTACACCGGGGAGCTGTTTTTT.